These T cell receptor beta chains were read from a single sample in a study of identical twins. TCRdb reanalysed the 5' RACE reads using MiXCR and keeps one entry per CDR3 protein. The table records some 1,600,000 distinct CDR3 sequences, about 31% of them present only once. Sequences were obtained from cord blood. The receptor set was obtained from a newborn girl in good health. The CDR3 runs from the conserved cysteine through the conserved F or W. The order of the fields is CDR3 length, D gene, J gene, clone size, V gene, CDR3 protein, CDR3 DNA. The D gene is left open where the match is weak. Clone size is shown for a subset of rows, as once, few, many or a class of expanded clone.

17 TRBD2 TRBJ2-5 - TRBV3-1 CASSQVPRLAGVNEQYF TGTGCCAGCAGCCAAGTCCCGCGACTAGCGGGAGTCAATGAGCAGTACTTC
14 - TRBJ1-5 few TRBV6-1 CASMARPGNQPQHF TGTGCCAGCATGGCCCGGCCCGGCAATCAGCCCCAGCATTTT
14 - TRBJ1-2 - TRBV30 CAWNRQESSVGYTF TGTGCCTGGAACCGACAGGAGTCCTCCGTTGGCTACACCTTC
16 - TRBJ2-1 few TRBV24-1 CATSDLRLASYNEQFF TGTGCCACCAGTGATTTGAGGCTAGCCTCCTACAATGAGCAGTTCTTC
14 - TRBJ2-7 few TRBV20-1 CSVQATGRLYEQYF TGCAGTGTTCAAGCTACGGGTAGACTTTACGAGCAGTACTTC
16 TRBD2 TRBJ2-3 - TRBV29-1 CSGWTSGDPDHDTQYF TGCAGCGGATGGACTAGCGGGGACCCCGATCATGATACGCAGTATTTT
17 TRBD1 TRBJ1-2 many TRBV29-1 CSVGERAGGAVSYGYTF TGCAGCGTTGGTGAAAGGGCAGGGGGCGCCGTATCCTATGGCTACACCTTC
15 - TRBJ1-5 - TRBV20-1 CSARDPGRSNQPQHF TGCAGTGCTAGAGACCCGGGACGGAGCAATCAGCCCCAGCATTTT
12 TRBD2 TRBJ2-3 - TRBV29-1 CSERERSDTQYF TGCAGTGAGCGGGAGCGGTCAGATACGCAGTATTTT
11 - TRBJ2-7 - TRBV20-1 CGAGQNYEQYF TGCGGGGCTGGACAAAACTACGAGCAGTACTTC
11 - TRBJ2-7 - TRBV10-3 CAISDHYGQYF TGTGCCATCAGTGACCACTACGGGCAGTACTTC
15 - TRBJ2-2 - TRBV4-2 CASSLIQGGTGELFF TGTGCCAGCAGCCTTATACAGGGTGGGACCGGGGAGCTGTTTTTT
15 - TRBJ1-5 - TRBV6-1 CASSEGVSSNQPQHF TGTGCCAGCAGTGAGGGGGTCTCTAGCAATCAGCCCCAGCATTTT
12 TRBD2 TRBJ2-7 - TRBV20-1 CSAQTSALEQYF TGCAGTGCCCAGACTAGCGCCCTCGAGCAGTACTTC
14 - TRBJ2-1 many TRBV6-5 CASSPAGHNNEQFF TGTGCCAGCAGTCCGGCCGGCCATAACAATGAGCAGTTCTTC
14 TRBD2 TRBJ2-7 - TRBV12-3/TRBV12-4 CASSPGLGFHEQYF TGTGCCAGCAGTCCGGGACTAGGGTTCCACGAGCAGTACTTC
17 TRBD1 TRBJ2-4 - TRBV4-1 CASSPLLDRAAKNIQYF TGCGCCAGCAGCCCTCTACTAGACAGGGCGGCCAAAAACATTCAGTACTTC
16 TRBD2 TRBJ2-1 - TRBV14 CASSQASGRGVSEQFF TGTGCCAGCAGCCAAGCTAGCGGGAGAGGAGTGAGTGAGCAGTTCTTC
15 TRBD1 TRBJ1-1 - TRBV29-1 CSVVGTGPLNTEAFF TGCAGCGTTGTTGGGACAGGTCCCCTTAACACTGAAGCTTTCTTT
14 TRBD1 TRBJ1-1 - TRBV12-3/TRBV12-4 CASSWGDSDTEAFF TGTGCCAGCAGTTGGGGGGACAGTGACACTGAAGCTTTCTTT
14 - TRBJ2-3 - TRBV12-3/TRBV12-4 CASTLRRRADAQYF TGTGCCAGCACTTTAAGGAGAAGGGCAGATGCGCAGTATTTT
15 - TRBJ2-1 few TRBV5-1 CASSLIVSGDNEQFF TGCGCCAGCAGCTTGATAGTTAGCGGAGACAATGAGCAGTTCTTC
15 - TRBJ1-2 few TRBV20-1 CSARDFQRGEGGYTF TGCAGTGCTAGAGACTTTCAGAGGGGTGAGGGTGGCTACACCTTC